This T cell receptor beta chain was observed in a study of cytomegalovirus exposure and HLA in healthy donors. The CDR3 sequence is 13 residues long. The germline gives CDR1 GTSNPN, CDR2 SVGIG (reference sequence). V trimming: 2 bases; J trimming: 6 bases; junction bases outside the gene matches: 3. PCR used 60 Vbeta primers and 13 Jbeta primers. TCRdb keeps only in-frame clones here, not all; method: immunoSEQ multiplex PCR. The profile shows 100,000 to 150,000 clones, 80% to 85% of them singletons. This chain joins TRBV30 and TRBJ1-5, with TRBD1 matching over 8 bases. This TCR was recovered from a woman aged 25-40 years in good health and CMV-seronegative. The specimen was PBMCs. In DNA form, the CDR3 reads TGTGCCTGGAGTAGGACAGGGCGTCAGCCCCAGCATTTT. Translating it yields CAWSRTGRQPQHF. The full variable domain, its missing parts supplied by reference TRBV30 and TRBJ1-5, is SQTIHQWPATLVQPVGSPLSLECTVEGTSNPNLYWYRQAAGRGLQLLFYSVGIGQISSEVPQNLSASRPQDRQFILSSKKLLLSDSGFYLCAWSRTGRQPQHFGDGTRLSIL.